Presented here are 15 T cell receptor beta chains from one specimen sequenced in a study of cytomegalovirus exposure and HLA in healthy donors. Repertoires were generated with immunoSEQ multiplex PCR, while TCRdb's copy carries only in-frame clones and drops some. In the table there are under 200,000 clones, roughly 82% of which are singletons. Sequenced sample: PBMCs. The receptors were sampled from a man younger than 35 in good health and CMV-seropositive.

This clone has a handful of counts. This chain joins TRBV11-2 and TRBJ2-6; the D gene is possibly TRBD1 (7 bases). Trimming took 1 base from V and 4 from J, leaving 14 bases between them. Germline assignment: CDR1 SGHAT and CDR2 FQNNGV. The CDR3 is made up of 17 amino acids. The CDR3 loop is CASSLGSGGSGANVLTF. The CDR3 DNA sequence: TGTGCCAGCAGCTTAGGGTCAGGGGGGTCAGGGGCCAACGTCCTGACTTTC.

This chain joins TRBV28 and TRBJ2-3; TRBD2 matches 8 bases. This CDR3 spans 15 amino acids. CDR1 and CDR2 from the germline V gene are MDHEN and SYDVKM. Trimming at V came to 2 bases and at J to 2 bases, leaving 3 bases not matched to a gene. The CDR3 DNA reads TGTGCCAGCAGTTTAGCGGGAGGTCACACAGATACGCAGTATTTT. As protein: CASSLAGGHTDTQYF.

This chain links TRBV30 with TRBJ2-2; a possible D gene is TRBD2 (6 bases). Trimming took 3 bases from V and 5 from J, leaving 10 bases between them. From germline, CDR1 is GTSNPN and CDR2 SVGIG (reference sequence). The CDR3 totals 13 residues. The CDR3 nucleotides read TGTGCCTGGAGCGGGACTTTGACCGGGGAGCTGTTTTTT. This gives the protein CAWSGTLTGELFF.

This clone was counted only a few times. J is TRBJ2-7 and V is TRBV10-3, with D possibly TRBD2 on 6 matching bases. The CDR3 consists of 15 residues. V lost 6 bases and J lost 0, with 15 bases in between. From germline, CDR1 is ENHRY and CDR2 SYGVKD. CDR3: CAISTGDGGSYEQYF. The CDR3 nucleotides are TGTGCCATCAGCACGGGGGACGGCGGCTCCTACGAGCAGTACTTC.

This chain joins TRBV30 and TRBJ1-3, with D possibly being TRBD1 (6 bases). Trimming took 3 bases from V and 2 from J, leaving 14 bases between them. The V gene's germline CDR1 is GTSNPN and CDR2 SVGIG (reference sequence). The CDR3 extends over 15 amino acids. CDR3 amino acids: CAWRDTGRAGNTIYF. The CDR3 DNA follows: TGTGCCTGGAGAGACACAGGGAGAGCTGGAAACACCATATATTTT.

The table lists this clone with a few counts. The chain carries TRBV21-1 and TRBJ2-3; the DNA was not compared with TRBD2, the D call given in the table. TRBV21-1 is a recognized pseudogene. This CDR3 has 15 residues. CDR3 region: CASPRLAVGADTQYF. DNA for the CDR3: TGTGCCAGTCCTAGGCTAGCGGTGGGGGCAGATACGCAGTATTTT.

This clone was picked up a small number of times. The chain is built from TRBV25-1 and TRBJ2-5; D unclear. Germline CDR1 and CDR2: MGHDK and SYGVNS. The ends were cut back, 4 bases at V and 2 bases at J, with 8 bases in the middle. The CDR3 totals 13 residues. CDR3 sequence reads: CASSAAGQETQYF. The CDR3 region has the DNA TGTGCCAGCAGTGCCGCAGGACAAGAGACCCAGTACTTC.

Here the CDR3 reads CASTSSAGLAINEQFF. The CDR3 DNA is TGTGCCAGCACCTCTTCGGCCGGGCTAGCGATAAATGAGCAGTTCTTC. This rearrangement joins TRBV28 to TRBJ2-1, with D maybe TRBD2 (6 bases). The CDR3 contains 16 residues. The germline V gene encodes CDR1 MDHEN and CDR2 SYDVKM. V lost 7 bases and J 7 bases, leaving 23 bases between the germline ends.

The DNA of the CDR3 is TGTGCCAGCAGAAAAGGGAGGGTGGGCATCACTCCCCAGCATTTT. The encoded protein is CASRKGRVGITPQHF. The gene calls are TRBV6-6 and TRBJ1-5; D uncertain. This CDR3 has 15 residues. Germline loops: CDR1 MNHNY, CDR2 SVGAGI (reference sequence). Trimming removed 6 bases from V and 10 bases from J, with 22 bases in between.

On this clone: The sample has other DNA sequences that encode this CDR3 too. The V gene is TRBV4-3, the J gene TRBJ2-2; D call uncertain. This CDR3 comprises 15 residues. CDR1 and CDR2 from the germline V gene are LGHNA and YSLEER. V lost 0 bases to trimming and J lost 3 bases, with 8 bases between them. The CDR3 loop is CASSQDLSDTGELFF. The CDR3 coding sequence is TGCGCCAGCAGCCAAGATCTTTCCGACACCGGGGAGCTGTTTTTT.

This chain connects TRBV6-1 to TRBJ2-3; D is uncertain. Germline V gives CDR1 MNHNS, CDR2 SASEGT. The length of the CDR3 is 17 residues. V gave up 1 base and J gave up 5 bases, with 19 bases separating them. CDR3: CASSEGLLTLLGDTQYF. As DNA, the CDR3 is TGTGCCAGCAGTGAAGGGTTATTGACACTTTTGGGAGATACGCAGTATTTT.

The V and J genes are TRBV29-1 and TRBJ2-7; 9 nucleotides match TRBD2. CDR1 and CDR2 (germline): SQVTM, ANQGSEA. V gave up 0 bases and J gave up 6 bases; unmatched junction bases: 12. The CDR3 spans 16 residues. In DNA form, the CDR3 reads TGCAGCGTTGAAGATCCAACCACCTCAGCGGGGGGCGAGCAGTACTTC. It encodes CSVEDPTTSAGGEQYF.

This clone was seen repeatedly, ten times or more. The V gene is TRBV5-6, the J gene TRBJ2-3; 9 nucleotides agree with TRBD1. CDR1 and CDR2 (germline): SGHDT, YYEEEE. The CDR3 length is 13 residues. After removal of 7 bases from V and 2 bases from J, the junction contained 2 bases not matched to a gene. CDR3 sequence reads: CASGTGNTDTQYF. In DNA, the CDR3 is TGTGCCAGCGGGACAGGGAACACAGATACGCAGTATTTT.

The chain uses TRBV19 and TRBJ1-5; a possible D gene is TRBD1 (6 bases). V dropped 3 bases and J dropped 9 bases, with 15 bases sitting between them. The length of the CDR3 is 14 residues. CDR1 and CDR2 from the germline V gene are LNHDA and SQIVND (reference sequence). For the CDR3, the DNA is TGTGCCAGTAGTATGATGGACAGTGGTTGGCCCCAGCATTTT. It specifies CASSMMDSGWPQHF.

The V and J genes are TRBV7-6 and TRBJ2-2, with TRBD1 identical over 9 bases. Germline assignment: CDR1 SGHVS and CDR2 FNYEAQ. J was trimmed by 1 base and V by 3 bases; bases with no gene match: 6. CDR3 size: 17 residues. The CDR3 is CASSFLGQGWNTGELFF. In nucleotides, the CDR3 is TGTGCCAGCAGCTTTTTGGGACAGGGTTGGAACACCGGGGAGCTGTTTTTT.